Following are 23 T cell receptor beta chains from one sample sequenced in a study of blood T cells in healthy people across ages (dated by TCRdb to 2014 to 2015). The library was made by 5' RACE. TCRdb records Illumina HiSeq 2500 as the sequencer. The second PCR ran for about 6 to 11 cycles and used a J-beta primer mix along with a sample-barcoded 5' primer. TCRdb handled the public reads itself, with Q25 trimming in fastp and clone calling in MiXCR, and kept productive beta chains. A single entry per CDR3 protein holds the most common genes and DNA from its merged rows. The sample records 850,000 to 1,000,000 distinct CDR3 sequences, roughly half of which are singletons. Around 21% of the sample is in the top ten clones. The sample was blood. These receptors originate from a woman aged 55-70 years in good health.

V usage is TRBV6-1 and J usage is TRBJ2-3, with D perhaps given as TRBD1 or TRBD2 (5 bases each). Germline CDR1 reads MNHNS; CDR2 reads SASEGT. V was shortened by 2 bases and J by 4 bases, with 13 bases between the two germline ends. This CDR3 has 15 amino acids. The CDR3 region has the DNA TGTGCCAGCAGTGAATCCGGGACCCACGCAGATACGCAGTATTTT. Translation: CASSESGTHADTQYF.

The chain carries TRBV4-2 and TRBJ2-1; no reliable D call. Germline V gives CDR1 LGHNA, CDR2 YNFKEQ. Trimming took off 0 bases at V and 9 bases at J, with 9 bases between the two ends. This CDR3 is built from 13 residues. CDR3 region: CASSQELRLEQFF. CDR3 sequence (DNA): TGTGCCAGCAGCCAAGAATTGCGTCTTGAGCAGTTCTTC.

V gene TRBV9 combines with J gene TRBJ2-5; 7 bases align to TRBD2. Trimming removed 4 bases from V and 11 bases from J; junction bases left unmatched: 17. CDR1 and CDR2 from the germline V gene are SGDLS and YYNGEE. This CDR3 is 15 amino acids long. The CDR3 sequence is CASSPFAGETNEQYF. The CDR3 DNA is TGTGCCAGCAGCCCATTCGCGGGAGAAACGAATGAGCAGTACTTC.

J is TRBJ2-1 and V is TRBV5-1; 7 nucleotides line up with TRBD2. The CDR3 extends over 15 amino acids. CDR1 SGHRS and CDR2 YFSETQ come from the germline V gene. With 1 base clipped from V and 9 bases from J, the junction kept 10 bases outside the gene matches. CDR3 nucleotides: TGCGCCAGCAGCTTGAGCAGCGGGGAACCTTTTGAGCAGTTCTTC. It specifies CASSLSSGEPFEQFF.

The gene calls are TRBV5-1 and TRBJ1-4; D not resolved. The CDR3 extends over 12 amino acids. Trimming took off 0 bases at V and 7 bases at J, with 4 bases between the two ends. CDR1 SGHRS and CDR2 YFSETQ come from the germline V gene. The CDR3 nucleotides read TGCGCCAGCAGCTTGGATCCTGAAAAACTGTTTTTT. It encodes CASSLDPEKLFF.

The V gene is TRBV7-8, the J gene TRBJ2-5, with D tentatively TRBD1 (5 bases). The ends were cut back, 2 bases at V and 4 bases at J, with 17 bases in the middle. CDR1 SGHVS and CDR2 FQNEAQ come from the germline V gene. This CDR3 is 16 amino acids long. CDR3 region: CASSLQAGLGPETQYF. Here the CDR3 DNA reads TGTGCCAGCAGCTTACAGGCAGGGCTGGGGCCAGAGACCCAGTACTTC.

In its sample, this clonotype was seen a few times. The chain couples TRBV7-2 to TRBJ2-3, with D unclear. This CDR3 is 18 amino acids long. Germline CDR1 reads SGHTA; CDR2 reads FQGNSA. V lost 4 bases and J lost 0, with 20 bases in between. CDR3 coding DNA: TGTGCCAGCAGCTCACGCCAAGTTCCAGGAACTAGCACAGATACGCAGTATTTT. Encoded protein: CASSSRQVPGTSTDTQYF.

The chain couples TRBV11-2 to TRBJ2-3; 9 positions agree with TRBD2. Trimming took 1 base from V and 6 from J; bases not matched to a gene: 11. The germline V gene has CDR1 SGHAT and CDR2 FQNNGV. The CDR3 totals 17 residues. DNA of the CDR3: TGTGCCAGCAGCTTAGGAGCGGGAGGTGTAGTTGGGGATACGCAGTATTTT. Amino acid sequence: CASSLGAGGVVGDTQYF.

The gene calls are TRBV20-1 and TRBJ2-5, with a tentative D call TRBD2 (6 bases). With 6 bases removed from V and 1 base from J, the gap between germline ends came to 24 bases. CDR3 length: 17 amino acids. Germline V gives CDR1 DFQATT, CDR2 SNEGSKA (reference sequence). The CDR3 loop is CSAVDGRERGAQETQYF. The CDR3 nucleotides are TGCAGTGCCGTAGATGGACGGGAGAGAGGGGCCCAAGAGACCCAGTACTTC.

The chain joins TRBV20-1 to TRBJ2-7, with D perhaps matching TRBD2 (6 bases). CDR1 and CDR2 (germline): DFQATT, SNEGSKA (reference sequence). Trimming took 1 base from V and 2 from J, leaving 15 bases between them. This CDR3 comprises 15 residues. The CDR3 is CSARVRQRAPYEQYF. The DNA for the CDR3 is TGCAGTGCTAGAGTTCGCCAGCGGGCCCCCTACGAGCAGTACTTC.

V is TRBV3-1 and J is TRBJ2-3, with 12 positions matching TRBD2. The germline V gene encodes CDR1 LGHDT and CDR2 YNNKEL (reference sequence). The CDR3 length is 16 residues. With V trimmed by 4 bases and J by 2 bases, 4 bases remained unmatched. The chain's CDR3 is CASSPGLAGNTDTQYF. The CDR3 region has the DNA TGTGCCAGCAGCCCAGGACTAGCGGGAAACACAGATACGCAGTATTTT.

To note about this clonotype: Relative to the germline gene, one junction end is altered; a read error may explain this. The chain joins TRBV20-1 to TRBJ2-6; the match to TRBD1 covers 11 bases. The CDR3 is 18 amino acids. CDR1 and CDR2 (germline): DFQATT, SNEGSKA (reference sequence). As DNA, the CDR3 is TGCAGTGCTAGACCCGGGACAGGGGGACTATTTGGGGCCGACGTCCTGACTTTC. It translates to CSARPGTGGLFGADVLTF.

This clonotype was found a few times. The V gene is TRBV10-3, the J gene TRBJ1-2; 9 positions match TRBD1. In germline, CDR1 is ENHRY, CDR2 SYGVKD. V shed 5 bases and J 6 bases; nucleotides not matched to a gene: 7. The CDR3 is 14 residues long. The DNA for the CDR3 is TGTGCCATCAGTTCCTCGACAGGGGGAAATGGCTACACCTTC. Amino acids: CAISSSTGGNGYTF.

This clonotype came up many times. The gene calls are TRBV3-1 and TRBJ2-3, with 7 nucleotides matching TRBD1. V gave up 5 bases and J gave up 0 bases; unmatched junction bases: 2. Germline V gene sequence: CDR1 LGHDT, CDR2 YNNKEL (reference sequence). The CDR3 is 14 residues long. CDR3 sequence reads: CASSRGQSTDTQYF. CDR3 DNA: TGTGCCAGCAGCAGGGGACAGAGCACAGATACGCAGTATTTT.

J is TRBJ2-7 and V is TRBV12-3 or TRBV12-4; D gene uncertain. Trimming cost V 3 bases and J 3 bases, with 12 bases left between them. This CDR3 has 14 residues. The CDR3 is CASSFINSFYEQYF. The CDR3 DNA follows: TGTGCCAGCAGTTTTATTAACTCCTTCTACGAGCAGTACTTC.

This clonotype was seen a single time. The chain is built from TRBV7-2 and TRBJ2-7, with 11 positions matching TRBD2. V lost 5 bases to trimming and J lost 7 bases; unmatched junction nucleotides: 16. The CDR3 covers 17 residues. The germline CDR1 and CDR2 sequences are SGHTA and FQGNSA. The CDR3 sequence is CASSRPRLAGINNEQYF. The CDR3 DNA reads TGTGCCAGCAGCAGGCCGCGACTAGCGGGAATAAACAATGAGCAGTACTTC.

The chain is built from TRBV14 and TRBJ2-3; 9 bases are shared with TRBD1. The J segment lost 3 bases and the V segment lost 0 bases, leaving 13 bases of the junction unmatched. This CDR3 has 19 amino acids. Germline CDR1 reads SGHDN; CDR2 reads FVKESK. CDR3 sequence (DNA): TGTGCCAGCAGCCAAGACTTCCTTCTTGGACAGGGGAGGACAGATACGCAGTATTTT. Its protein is CASSQDFLLGQGRTDTQYF. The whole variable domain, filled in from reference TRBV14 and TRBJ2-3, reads EAGVTQFPSHSVIEKGQTVTLRCDPISGHDNLYWYRRVMGKEIKFLLHFVKESKQDESGMPNNRFLAERTGGTYSTLKVQPAELEDSGVYFCASSQDFLLGQGRTDTQYFGPGTRLTVL.

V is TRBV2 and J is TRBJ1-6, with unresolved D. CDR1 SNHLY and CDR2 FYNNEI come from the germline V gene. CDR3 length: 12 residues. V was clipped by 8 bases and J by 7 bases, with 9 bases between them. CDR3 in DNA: TGTGCCAGCGGCCACAGCAATTCACCCCTCCACTTT. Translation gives CASGHSNSPLHF.

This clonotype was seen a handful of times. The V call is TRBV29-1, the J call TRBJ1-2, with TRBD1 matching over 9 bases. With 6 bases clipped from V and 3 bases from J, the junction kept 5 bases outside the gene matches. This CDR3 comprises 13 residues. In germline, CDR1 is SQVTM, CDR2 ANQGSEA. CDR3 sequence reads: CSVTGGEDYGYTF. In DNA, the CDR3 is TGCAGCGTCACAGGGGGCGAAGACTATGGCTACACCTTC.

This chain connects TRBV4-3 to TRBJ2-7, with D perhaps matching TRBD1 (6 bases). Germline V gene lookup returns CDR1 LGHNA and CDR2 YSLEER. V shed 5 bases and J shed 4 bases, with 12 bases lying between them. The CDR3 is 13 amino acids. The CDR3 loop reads CASSSSQGYEQYF. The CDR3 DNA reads TGCGCCAGCAGCAGCAGTCAGGGGTACGAGCAGTACTTC.

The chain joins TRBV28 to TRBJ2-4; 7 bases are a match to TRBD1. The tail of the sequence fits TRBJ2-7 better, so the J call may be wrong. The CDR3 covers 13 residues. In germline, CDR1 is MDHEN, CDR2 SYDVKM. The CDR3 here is CASLRTGLDEQYF. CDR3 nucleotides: TGTGCCAGTCTACGGACAGGCCTGGACGAGCAGTACTTC.

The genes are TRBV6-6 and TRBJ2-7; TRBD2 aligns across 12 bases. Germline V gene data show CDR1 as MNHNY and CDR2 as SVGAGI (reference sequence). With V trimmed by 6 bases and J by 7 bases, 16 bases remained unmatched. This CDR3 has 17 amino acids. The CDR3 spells CASSLPGTSGPRLEQYF. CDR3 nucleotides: TGTGCCAGCAGCCTACCAGGGACTAGCGGGCCCCGTTTAGAGCAGTACTTC.

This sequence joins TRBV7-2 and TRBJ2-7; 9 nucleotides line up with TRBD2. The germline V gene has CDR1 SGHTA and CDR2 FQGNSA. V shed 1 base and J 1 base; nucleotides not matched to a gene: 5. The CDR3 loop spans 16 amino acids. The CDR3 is CASSLVAGGPSYEQYF. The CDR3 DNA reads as TGTGCCAGCAGCTTAGTTGCGGGAGGGCCTTCCTACGAGCAGTACTTC.